One TCR beta chain is described in this entry. The antigen it binds to is not known. No base quality information exists; no much larger clone differs at one position. This entry is derived from a study of cytomegalovirus exposure and HLA in healthy donors (TCRdb year 2017). Concerning the study at large: In an earlier analysis of some 550 of the donors, 276 Gb of sequence data and some 100 million unique TCR beta sequences from about 179 million T cells were reported. On average, 235,054 unique TCR beta nucleotide sequences were sequenced per donor among 300 to 500 genotyped donors of the cohort, with roughly 19% of those sequences being non-productive. All discovery cohort repertoires had been generated using a single sequencing platform. In a later genetic analysis, genome-wide SNP genotypes for about three fifths of the 666 donors were used, and that subset was treated as a discovery cohort. The number of typed donors differed by locus: about 620-640 for A, B, C, DRB1 and DQB1; approximately 540 for DQA1; over 600 for DPA1; and about 450 for DPB1. The study combined high-throughput TCR immunosequencing, statistical association of individual TCRs with disease status, and machine learning to predict cytomegalovirus infection status. A separate validation cohort of some 130 different subjects was used in addition to the approximately 670-subject first cohort. A few DR-DQ haplotypes were handled as single units for association and clustering because linkage in the cohort was strong. Roughly 300 gigabases of sequencing data and around 85 million unique TCR sequences made up an early release that covered several hundred HLA-typed donors. HLA typing covered class I and class II loci at four-digit resolution. Donor age, sex, ethnicity and CMV serostatus were compiled alongside the repertoire data. Of the approximately 400 genotyped donors, roughly 85% fell in the genetic ancestry cluster associated with self-reported Caucasian donors. Rather than drawing on any new phenotypic data, the later analysis identified candidate immune exposures from TCR beta sequences and the way those sequences occurred across donors. In an earlier analysis of roughly 600 of the donors, high-throughput TCR beta sequencing was used to judge whether each TCR beta V gene segment behaved as functional or pseudogenic. The study aimed to test whether cataloging public T cell receptors could reveal signatures of past pathogen exposure. Using immunosequencing, the study profiled T cell repertoires from 500 to 800 subjects and related those repertoires to cytomegalovirus serostatus. In a later analysis, previously published TCR beta repertoires from fewer than 750 donors were re-analyzed and high-resolution HLA genotyping was added so that TCR occurrence patterns could be studied.

The cohort comprised 666 healthy bone marrow donors. Cohort members were all nominally healthy when sampled, although unrecorded immune exposures were likely present. The donor was CMV seronegative and was included in the group of 352 seronegative cohort members. A peripheral blood sample was provided by each donor, and peripheral blood mononuclear cells were used for TCR beta sequencing. The Qiagen DNeasy Blood Extraction Kit was used to extract genomic DNA from the blood cell samples. Overall results and qualifications from the work: Because HLA typing was unavailable for some donors at each locus, only the typed subset was used in association tests. In vitro tests confirmed that a few of the cytomegalovirus-associated TCR beta chains recognize cytomegalovirus antigens. A further reported finding was that TCR beta sequences accurately predicted the HLA-A and HLA-B alleles for most subjects in the first cohort. Most TCR sequences were observed very rarely across donors, whereas some public TCRs were present in many individuals. A later analysis found that TCR association rates varied across HLA loci, with DRB1 alleles showing the most associated TCRs and HLA-C alleles the fewest. About 15 rarely observed V segments, including chromosome 9 orphons, were excluded from the earlier analysis of a few hundred of the donors because counts were too low. In a later analysis, HLA-associated TCR beta chains were found to be more clonally expanded and to have lower generation probabilities than equally common non-associated chains. In an earlier analysis of 500 to 650 of the donors, most TCR beta V segments appeared in productive rearrangements about 87% or about 30% of the time, broadly matching IMGT annotations. In the study, some 180 TCR beta chains were listed as associated with cytomegalovirus. Strong co-occurrence of HLA alleles, especially DR and DQ, made assigning TCR associations to individual alleles difficult. Roughly uniform sequencing depth across donors was assumed in presence/absence analyses, although this assumption may not hold. In a later genetic analysis, a missense DCLRE1C variant was associated with V-gene and J-gene trimming of TCR beta chains, and the association was replicated in an independent cohort. CMV serostatus was the only immune exposure information available for the cohort. In a later genetic analysis, fewer N-insertions in productive TCRs were reported among donors in an Asian-associated ancestry cluster than the approximately 710-donor mean. The authors suggested that the approach could potentially be extended to other disease states and immunological phenotypes. A later analysis reported that several top co-occurrence clusters appeared linked to parvovirus B19, influenza, CMV and Epstein-Barr virus. The cohort was sequenced for TCR beta chains only, and without alpha or paired-chain data the features that could be detected were limited. The classifier was reported to diagnose cytomegalovirus status with high specificity and sensitivity in both the original and validation cohorts. Most CMV-associated TCR beta chains appeared to be HLA-restricted in a later analysis, and the HLA associations seemed to be driven largely by CMV exposure. The sequencing pipeline was judged likely to have produced a cluster of highly shared sequence variants as a technical artifact. A later analysis associated roughly 17,000 TCR beta sequences with specific HLA alleles at a false discovery rate of 0.05. Linkage disequilibrium might explain the correlated functional status among segregating V segments, but an unknown experimental factor could not be ruled out.

Preparation of the library involved the immunoSEQ multiplex PCR assay. The multiplex PCR relied on a mix of 60 forward primers for TCR Vbeta segments and 13 reverse primers for TCR Jbeta segments. Amplification of the CDR3 region of rearranged TCR beta genes was performed with a multiplex PCR assay on genomic DNA. The amplified TCR beta libraries were sequenced on the Illumina HiSeq System as 87-base-pair reads. The paper's data handling went like this. Across the roughly 640 repertoires, a later analysis counted approximately 83 million unique TCR beta chains, approximately 12 million of which were shared by at least two donors. A nearest-neighbor algorithm error-corrected the raw reads and collapsed the reads into unique sequences, merging closely related sequences to remove PCR and sequencing errors. V, D and J gene segments were assigned by aligning CDR3 sequences to IMGT reference sequences. For a sequence to be retained, a match of at least six nucleotides to both a V gene segment and a J gene segment was required. A rearrangement was called productive if the CDR3 had no stop codons and remained in frame with V and J, and every other rearrangement was called non-productive. CDR3 was defined according to IMGT convention as the region running from the second conserved V-encoded cysteine to the conserved J-encoded phenylalanine. In an earlier analysis of roughly 610 of the donors, sequences lacking an unambiguous match to a single V gene segment were excluded. An earlier analysis of 550 to 650 of the donors classified V segments as functional when productive rearrangements were above 56.7% and as segregating when the standard deviation between donors was above 5%. A statistical classification framework was built to diagnose cytomegalovirus status from the catalog of TCR beta chain sequences. In a later analysis, V and J genes were assigned by comparing TCR nucleotide sequences against IMGT/GENE-DB human TR gene sequences. In a later analysis, CDR3 sequences and most-parsimonious VDJ recombination scenarios were assigned using the TCRdist pipeline. In a later analysis, every TCR beta chain was defined by the combination of its CDR3 amino acid sequence and its V-gene family, and reads without a unique V-gene family were dropped. As a way to deal with suspected cross-contamination and a sequencing artifact, a later analysis dropped roughly 600 nucleotide sequences that were highly shared and had low generation probability. For each public chain, a later analysis derived a clonal expansion index from normalized ranks of inferred template counts within each repertoire. Generation probabilities in a later analysis came from a VDJ recombination model fitted to out-of-frame rearrangements, and those results were checked against IGoR. A later analysis scored TCR-TCR, TCR-HLA and TCR-CMV co-occurrence with hypergeometric tests, applying a repertoire-size bias correction to TCR pairs. In a later analysis, false discovery rates were estimated by permuting HLA or CMV assignments 20 times. In a later analysis, co-occurring TCRs were grouped using DBSCAN, and TCRdist sequence similarity was added for clustering within HLA-allele-positive subsets. Co-occurrence clustering excluded repertoires with fewer than 30,000 or more than 120,000 public chains, plus five with anomalous nucleotide sharing. TCRdb retrieved this table from immuneACCESS and kept in-frame rearrangements only. Not all clones are present; in checked studies, unresolved V genes account for under half, and no reason is known for the remainder. V and J calls and clone size follow that table, whereas D and trimming were derived from the DNA. The sample table shows 150,000 to 200,000 clones, and 75% to 90% are seen once. Under 2% of the sample is taken by the ten largest.

The sequence came from a woman younger than 30 in good health and CMV-seronegative. Material: PBMCs.

The bases read TGTGCCAGCAGTCCCGGACAGGGGCAGAATTCACCCCTCCACTTT. Its protein product is CASSPGQGQNSPLHF. Recombination linked TRBV2 to TRBJ1-6; the junction holds 9 bases that match TRBD1. From cysteine to phenylalanine, the CDR3 is 15 amino acids long. Of the read, only the CDR3 DNA is kept; its 45 bases are in frame from base 1. Taken from the germline V gene, the CDR1 and CDR2 loops are SNHLY and FYNNEI. V lost 5 bases and J lost 7 bases, and the count of bases not matched to a germline gene is 6.